The 10 T cell receptor beta chains presented below share a single source sample, sequenced in a study of blood T cell repertoires in COVID-19. Repertoires were generated with immunoSEQ multiplex PCR, while TCRdb's copy carries only in-frame clones and drops some. The sample holds tens of thousands of clones, about 88% seen once. The specimen was peripheral blood. The receptors come from a man in his sixties with active COVID-19.

This chain links TRBV6-5 with TRBJ1-5; 9 bases agree with TRBD1. The CDR3 has 15 amino acids. Germline V gives CDR1 MNHEY, CDR2 SVGAGI. J gave up 6 bases and V 6 bases, and 9 bases lay outside the gene matches. The CDR3 loop reads CASRNSLGQGQPQHF. As DNA, the CDR3 is TGTGCCAGCAGAAACTCCCTGGGACAGGGTCAGCCCCAGCATTTT.

V is TRBV3-1 (or the pseudogene TRBV3-2) and J is TRBJ2-1; 11 bases are a match to TRBD2. CDR1 is LGHDT, CDR2 YNNKEL, per germline (reference sequence). This CDR3 spans 17 amino acids. V lost 3 bases, J lost 6 bases, and 10 bases stayed unmatched. CDR3 sequence reads: CASSQIAGGPRGNEQFF. CDR3 nucleotide sequence: TGTGCCAGCAGCCAGATAGCGGGAGGGCCACGGGGCAATGAGCAGTTCTTC.

This clone occurred once. J is TRBJ2-1 and V is TRBV3-1 (or the pseudogene TRBV3-2); TRBD2 matches at 11 bases. Losses at the gene ends were 6 bases for V and 5 bases for J; bases not matched to a gene: 3. The CDR3 totals 14 residues. The germline CDR1 and CDR2 sequences are LGHDT and YNNKEL (reference sequence). CDR3: CASRRLAGNNEQFF. The DNA for the CDR3 is TGTGCCAGCAGACGACTAGCGGGAAACAATGAGCAGTTCTTC.

The chain carries TRBV9 and TRBJ2-6, with 10 nucleotides matching TRBD1. This CDR3 is 19 amino acids long. Looked up from germline, CDR1 is SGDLS and CDR2 is YYNGEE. Trimming removed 3 bases from V and 4 bases from J; junction bases left unmatched: 13. CDR3: CASSASRQGADLGANVLTF. CDR3 coding DNA: TGTGCCAGCAGCGCCAGTCGACAGGGGGCTGACCTGGGGGCCAACGTCCTGACTTTC.

The gene calls are TRBV30 and TRBJ2-7; D may be TRBD2 (5 bases). The CDR3 sequence is 12 residues long. Germline-derived CDR1 and CDR2 are GTSNPN and SVGIG (reference sequence). The V and J ends lost 2 bases and 11 bases respectively, with 16 bases between them. The CDR3 sequence is CAWSYGDFGKYF. The CDR3 DNA is TGTGCCTGGAGTTATGGGGATTTCGGGAAGTACTTC. Complete variable domain (other parts from reference TRBV30 and TRBJ2-7): SQTIHQWPATLVQPVGSPLSLECTVEGTSNPNLYWYRQAAGRGLQLLFYSVGIGQISSEVPQNLSASRPQDRQFILSSKKLLLSDSGFYLCAWSYGDFGKYFGPGTRLTVT.

This chain joins TRBV5-1 and TRBJ2-7; maybe TRBD1 (6 bases). CDR1 is SGHRS and CDR2 is YFSETQ in the germline V gene. V was shortened by 2 bases and J by 7 bases, with 13 bases between the two germline ends. The CDR3 totals 13 residues. CDR3 in amino acids: CASSLGQKVEQYF. The CDR3 DNA reads as TGCGCCAGCAGCTTAGGACAGAAAGTGGAGCAGTACTTC.

The chain joins TRBV6-1 to TRBJ2-5, with 7 bases aligning to TRBD1. V gave up 3 bases and J gave up 4 bases; unmatched junction bases: 5. The CDR3 sequence is 14 residues long. Germline CDR1 reads MNHNS; CDR2 reads SASEGT. CDR3 DNA: TGTGCCAGCAGTGACAGGGGGTCCGGAGAGACCCAGTACTTC. Amino acids: CASSDRGSGETQYF.

This sequence joins TRBV7-9 and TRBJ2-5; 8 nucleotides align to TRBD2. V lost 1 base, J lost 3 bases, and 7 bases stayed unmatched. The CDR3 extends over 16 amino acids. CDR1 is SEHNR and CDR2 is FQNEAQ in the germline V gene (reference sequence). The CDR3 bases are TGTGCCAGCAGCTTAGTATCGGGACTAGGGGAAGAGACCCAGTACTTC. Its protein is CASSLVSGLGEETQYF.

The chain links TRBV6-5 to TRBJ2-5; D unclear. The length of the CDR3 is 14 residues. Germline V gene lookup returns CDR1 MNHEY and CDR2 SVGAGI. The V and J ends lost 5 bases and 1 base respectively, with 11 bases between them. CDR3 in amino acids: CASSQFGLQETQYF. As DNA, the CDR3 is TGTGCCAGCAGTCAGTTTGGCCTCCAAGAGACCCAGTACTTC.

The J gene is TRBJ2-3, the V gene TRBV5-1; D is possibly TRBD2 (6 bases). The CDR3 runs 14 residues. Germline CDR1 SGHRS, CDR2 YFSETQ. V was shortened by 4 bases and J by 4 bases, with 13 bases between the two germline ends. CDR3 sequence reads: CASSPSWGADTQYF. As DNA, the CDR3 is TGCGCCAGCAGCCCCAGCTGGGGGGCAGATACGCAGTATTTT.